The 14 T cell receptor beta chains given below trace back to one sample, sequenced in a study of beta chain features in type 1 diabetes. Expressed TCRB transcripts were sequenced because the entire RNA isolate underwent reverse transcription. Produced via immunoSEQ multiplex PCR; TCRdb's table is partial and in-frame only. The sample carries about 360,000 clones, around 12% recorded once. Source material: naive CD4+ T cells from blood. The receptors originated from a man aged 18-30 years in good health.

The chain uses TRBV7-9 and TRBJ2-7; a weak D match, TRBD1 (6 bases). Per germline, CDR1 SEHNR and CDR2 FQNEAQ (reference sequence). Trimming left V 4 bases short and J 4 bases short, with 14 bases between. This CDR3 has 14 amino acids. CDR3 region: CASSSGQFIYEQYF. In DNA form, the CDR3 reads TGTGCCAGCAGCTCAGGACAGTTTATTTACGAGCAGTACTTC.

Here the CDR3 DNA reads TGTGCCAGTAGTATAGTGGGGGCTCGCAATCAGCCCCAGCATTTT. Translated, it gives CASSIVGARNQPQHF. The gene calls are TRBV19 and TRBJ1-5, with D perhaps TRBD1 (6 bases). Germline-derived CDR1 and CDR2 are LNHDA and SQIVND (reference sequence). V lost 1 base to trimming and J lost 2 bases, with 9 bases between them. CDR3 length equals 15 residues.

This clone has just a few counts. This chain links TRBV4-2 with TRBJ2-1; D is uncertain. CDR3 size: 12 residues. V dropped 0 bases and J dropped 15 bases, with 12 bases sitting between them. Per the germline V gene, CDR1 is LGHNA and CDR2 is YNFKEQ. The CDR3, as DNA: TGTGCCAGCAGCCAAGATTTGGGCGATCTGTTCTTC. Protein product: CASSQDLGDLFF.

The rearrangement uses TRBV2 and TRBJ2-7; TRBD1 aligns across 8 bases. In germline, CDR1 is SNHLY, CDR2 FYNNEI. There are 14 residues in the CDR3. The V segment lost 6 bases and the J segment 2 bases; nucleotides outside the gene matches: 6. CDR3 nucleotide sequence: TGTGCCAGCAGCCTCGGACAGGGTCCCTACGAGCAGTACTTC. It translates to CASSLGQGPYEQYF.

This clone has more than one count but fewer than ten. CDR3 residues: CASSPSGYEQFF. DNA of the CDR3: TGTGCCAGCAGCCCTAGCGGTTATGAGCAGTTCTTC. This chain joins TRBV6-5 and TRBJ2-1; 7 nucleotides line up with TRBD2. V dropped 6 bases and J dropped 8; count of bases not matched to a gene: 4. In germline, CDR1 is MNHEY, CDR2 SVGAGI. The CDR3 is 12 amino acids.

DNA for the CDR3: TGCGCCAGCAGCCAAGAGGTGGCATCCAAGGGGATTCAGCCCCAGCATTTT. It translates to CASSQEVASKGIQPQHF. The chain recombines TRBV4-3 with TRBJ1-5; D is possibly TRBD1 (5 bases). The CDR3 has 17 amino acids. Trimming took off 0 bases at V and 6 bases at J, with 18 bases between the two ends. The germline V gene has CDR1 LGHNA and CDR2 YSLEER.

This clone was observed a handful of times. V usage is TRBV25-1 and J usage is TRBJ1-6; 10 bases match TRBD1. The CDR3 runs 17 residues. The V and J ends lost 11 bases and 10 bases, in that order; junction bases with no gene match: 20. CDR1 and CDR2 (germline): MGHDK, SYGVNS. The CDR3 DNA reads as TGTGCCGGGTTCCGGGACAGGGGATTGGTGGCTGGCTCACCCCTCCACTTT. Protein sequence: CAGFRDRGLVAGSPLHF.

The gene calls are TRBV29-1 and TRBJ2-1, with D possibly TRBD1 on 6 matching bases. With 7 bases removed from V and 8 bases from J, the gap between germline ends came to 15 bases. Germline V gene sequence: CDR1 SQVTM, CDR2 ANQGSEA. This CDR3 is 12 amino acids long. CDR3 protein: CSGRSQGHEQFF. The CDR3 DNA sequence: TGCAGCGGACGATCGCAGGGGCATGAGCAGTTCTTC.

Note on this clone: Other DNA sequences within the sample encode an identical CDR3. The chain is built from TRBV9 and TRBJ2-7; 8 positions agree with TRBD1. The V gene's germline CDR1 is SGDLS and CDR2 YYNGEE. The length of the CDR3 is 14 residues. V was pared by 2 bases and J by 2 bases, with 3 bases of the junction left unmatched. CDR3 in DNA: TGTGCCAGCAGCGTTTCAGGGGGCCCCTACGAGCAGTACTTC. This gives the protein CASSVSGGPYEQYF.

The chain carries TRBV18 and TRBJ2-7; D gene uncertain. Trimming cost V 2 bases and J 3 bases, with 8 bases left between them. The CDR3 has 13 amino acids. Germline V CDR1 and CDR2: KGHSH, LQKENI. The CDR3 region has the DNA TGTGCCAGCTCACCAGAACACAACTACGAGCAGTACTTC. This codes for CASSPEHNYEQYF.

This clone has more than one count but fewer than ten. This chain connects TRBV30 to TRBJ1-1, with D possibly TRBD1 on 6 matching bases. Germline-derived CDR1 and CDR2 are GTSNPN and SVGIG (reference sequence). CDR3 length: 16 amino acids. The V and J ends lost 0 bases and 2 bases respectively, with 16 bases between them. CDR3 DNA: TGTGCCTGGAGTGTAACATTGGGCAGGGGTAACACTGAAGCTTTCTTT. It codes for CAWSVTLGRGNTEAFF.

The chain carries TRBV7-2 and TRBJ2-3, with D maybe TRBD2 (5 bases). Trimming pared 2 bases from V and 2 bases from J, leaving 14 bases between. CDR1 and CDR2 (germline): SGHTA, FQGNSA. The CDR3 totals 16 residues. CDR3 region: CASSLYYGGYTDTQYF. CDR3 DNA sequence: TGTGCCAGCAGCTTATATTACGGCGGGTACACAGATACGCAGTATTTT.

This clone turned up a few times. The chain couples TRBV15 to TRBJ2-5, with D unresolved. This CDR3 is 15 amino acids long. Trimming took off 1 base at V and 3 bases at J, with 12 bases between the two ends. Germline V gene sequence: CDR1 LNHNV, CDR2 YYDKDF (reference sequence). The DNA for the CDR3 is TGTGCCACCAGCAGAGCGGCGGATTACAAAGAGACCCAGTACTTC. Protein product: CATSRAADYKETQYF.

This clone was counted a few times. The V and J genes are TRBV2 and TRBJ1-4; tentatively, D is TRBD1 (6 bases). Looked up from germline, CDR1 is SNHLY and CDR2 is FYNNEI. With 6 bases removed from V and 3 bases from J, the gap between germline ends came to 8 bases. This CDR3 spans 13 amino acids. In DNA form, the CDR3 reads TGTGCCAGCAGACAGGGCTCTAATGAAAAACTGTTTTTT. Amino acids: CASRQGSNEKLFF.